This T cell receptor (beta chain) was recovered during a study of T cells in Graves' hyperthyroidism and ophthalmopathy. Broader study findings: The model foresaw ophthalmopathy a median about 6.5 months prior to onset.

Only a few counts were recorded for this clonotype. Antigen specificity is unknown. The TCR beta CDR3 regions underwent amplification using RNA transcripts as the source. The HTBI primer set drove a first-round RT-PCR of the TCR CDR3. TCRdb re-called the multiplex PCR reads with MiXCR, one entry per CDR3 protein. The table records about 700,000 distinct CDR3 sequences, 14% of them present only once. CDR3 length equals 14 residues. V shed 6 bases and J 7 bases; nucleotides not matched to a gene: 9. Germline values: CDR1 SQVTM, CDR2 ANQGSEA. Patients aged 18 to 65 had newly diagnosed hyperthyroidism of under 2 months' duration. On the basis of clinical symptoms, serum thyroxine and TRAb, thyroid ultrasound and orbital computed tomography, diagnoses were made.

The TCR was taken from a woman younger than 30 with Graves' hyperthyroidism. The chain has TRBV29-1 and TRBJ1-4, with 9 bases identical to TRBD1. The sample was blood. Here the CDR3 reads CSVDSGQGSEKLFF. In nucleotides, the CDR3 is TGCAGCGTCGACTCGGGACAGGGAAGTGAAAAACTGTTTTTT.